This TCR beta chain emerged from a study of OX40 agonist ivuxolimab in advanced cancers. The wider study: Averaging roughly 60 years in age, with a range of roughly 23 to 85, the cohort was about 85% male.

Study-level results: Partial responders at 0.1-3.0 mg/kg showed near-lowest clonal expansion. Dosing at 0.1 to 3.0 mg/kg was accompanied by clonal expansion of CD4+ and CD8+ blood T cells by week 6.

The data were produced by immunoSEQ multiplex PCR, yet TCRdb's version contains in-frame clones alone and is incomplete. Here the sample spans over 50,000 clones, more than 85% being singletons. The length of the CDR3 is 14 residues. Germline loops: CDR1 LNHDA, CDR2 SQIVND (reference sequence). Trimming cost V 5 bases and J 5 bases, with 15 bases left between them. In regard to this clone: Antigen unknown.

The receptor's source is an adult with an advanced solid tumor such as melanoma, head and neck, liver or kidney cancer. The rearrangement joins TRBV19 to TRBJ1-2; D gene unclear. Specimen: CD4+ or CD8+ T cells sorted from blood, collected in a trial of the OX40 agonist ivuxolimab. As DNA, the CDR3 is TGTGCCAGTAGTTTTTTAGGCTCCAGATATGGCTACACCTTC. It is translated as CASSFLGSRYGYTF.